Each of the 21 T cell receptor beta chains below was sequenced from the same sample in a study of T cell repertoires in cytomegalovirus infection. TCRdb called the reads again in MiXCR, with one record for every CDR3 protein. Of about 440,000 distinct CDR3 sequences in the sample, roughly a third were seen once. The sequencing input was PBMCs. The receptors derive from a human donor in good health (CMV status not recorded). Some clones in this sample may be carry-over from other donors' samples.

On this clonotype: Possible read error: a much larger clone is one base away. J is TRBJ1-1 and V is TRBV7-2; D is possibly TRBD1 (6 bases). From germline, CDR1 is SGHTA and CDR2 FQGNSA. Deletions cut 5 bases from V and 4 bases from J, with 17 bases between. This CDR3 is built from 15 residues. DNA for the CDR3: TGTGCCAGCAGCACAGCCGGGACAACTCTCACTGAAGCTTTCTTT. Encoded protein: CASSTAGTTLTEAFF.

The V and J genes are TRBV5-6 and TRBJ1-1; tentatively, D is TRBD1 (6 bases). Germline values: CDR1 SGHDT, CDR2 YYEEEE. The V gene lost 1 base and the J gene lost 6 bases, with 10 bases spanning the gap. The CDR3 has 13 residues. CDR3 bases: TGTGCCAGCAGCTTGTCGGGGGCGGCTGAAGCTTTCTTT. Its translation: CASSLSGAAEAFF.

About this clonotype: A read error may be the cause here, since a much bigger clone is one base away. The CDR3 is CSSSLDRTNEKLFF. The CDR3 DNA reads TGTTCCAGCAGCTTGGACAGGACTAATGAAAAACTGTTTTTT. The gene calls are TRBV7-2 and TRBJ1-4, with 7 positions matching TRBD1. Germline-derived CDR1 and CDR2 are SGHTA and FQGNSA. The CDR3 length is 14 residues.

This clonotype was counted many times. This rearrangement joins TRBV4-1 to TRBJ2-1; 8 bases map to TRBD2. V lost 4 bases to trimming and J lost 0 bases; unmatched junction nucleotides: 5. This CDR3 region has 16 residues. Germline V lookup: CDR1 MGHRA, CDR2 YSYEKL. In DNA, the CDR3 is TGCGCCAGCAGCCTGGCAGCGGGGGCCTCCTACAATGAGCAGTTCTTC. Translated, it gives CASSLAAGASYNEQFF.

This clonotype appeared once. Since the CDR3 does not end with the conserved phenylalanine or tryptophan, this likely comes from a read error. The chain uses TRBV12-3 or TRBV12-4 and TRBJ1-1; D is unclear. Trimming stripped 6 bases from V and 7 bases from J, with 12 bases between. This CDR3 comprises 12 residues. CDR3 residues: CASSSGGNEAFL. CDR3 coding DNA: TGTGCCAGCAGCTCTGGAGGAAATGAAGCTTTCTTG.

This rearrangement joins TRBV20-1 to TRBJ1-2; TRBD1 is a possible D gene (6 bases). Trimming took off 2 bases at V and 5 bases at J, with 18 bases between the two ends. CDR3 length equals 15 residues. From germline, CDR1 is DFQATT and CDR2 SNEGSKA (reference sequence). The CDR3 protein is CSARLISGGAYGYTF. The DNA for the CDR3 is TGCAGTGCTAGACTGATTTCCGGGGGCGCTTATGGCTACACCTTC.

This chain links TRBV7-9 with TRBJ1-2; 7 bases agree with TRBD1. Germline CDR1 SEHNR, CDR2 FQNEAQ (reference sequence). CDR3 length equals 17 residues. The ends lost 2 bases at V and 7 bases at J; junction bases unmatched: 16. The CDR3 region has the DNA TGTGCCAGCAGCTTAACCGGGGCCCTACAGGGGCGCACTGGCTACACCTTC. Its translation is CASSLTGALQGRTGYTF.

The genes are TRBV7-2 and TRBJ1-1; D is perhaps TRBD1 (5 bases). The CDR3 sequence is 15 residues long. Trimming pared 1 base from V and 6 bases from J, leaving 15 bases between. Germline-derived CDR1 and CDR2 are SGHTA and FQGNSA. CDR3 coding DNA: TGTGCCAGCAGCTTAGGCGGGGCCGGGGAGCCTGAAGCTTTCTTT. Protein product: CASSLGGAGEPEAFF.

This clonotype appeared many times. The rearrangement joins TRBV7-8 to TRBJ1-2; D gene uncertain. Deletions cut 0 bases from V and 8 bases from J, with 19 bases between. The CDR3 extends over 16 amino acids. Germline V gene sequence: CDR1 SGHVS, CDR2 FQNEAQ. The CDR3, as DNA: TGTGCCAGCAGCTTAGCACCCCGGGGAGGACTGGAAGGCTACACCTTC. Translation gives CASSLAPRGGLEGYTF. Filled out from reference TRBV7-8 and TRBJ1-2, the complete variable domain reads GAGVSQSPRYKVAKRGQDVALRCDPISGHVSLFWYQQALGQGPEFLTYFQNEAQLDKSGLPSDRFFAERPEGSVSTLKIQRTQQEDSAVYLCASSLAPRGGLEGYTFGSGTRLTVV.

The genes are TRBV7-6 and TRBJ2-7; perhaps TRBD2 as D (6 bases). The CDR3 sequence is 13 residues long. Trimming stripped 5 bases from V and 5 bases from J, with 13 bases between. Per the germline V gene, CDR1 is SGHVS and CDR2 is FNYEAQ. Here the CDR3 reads CASSLSPGDEQYF. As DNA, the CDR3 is TGTGCCAGCAGCCTCTCCCCGGGGGACGAGCAGTACTTC.

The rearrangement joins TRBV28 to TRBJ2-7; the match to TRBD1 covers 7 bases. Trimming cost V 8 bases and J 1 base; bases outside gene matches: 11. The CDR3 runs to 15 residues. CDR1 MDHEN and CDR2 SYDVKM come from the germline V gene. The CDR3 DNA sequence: TGTGCCAGCGGACCGCAGGGGGTAGGATCCTACGAGCAGTACTTC. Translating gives CASGPQGVGSYEQYF.

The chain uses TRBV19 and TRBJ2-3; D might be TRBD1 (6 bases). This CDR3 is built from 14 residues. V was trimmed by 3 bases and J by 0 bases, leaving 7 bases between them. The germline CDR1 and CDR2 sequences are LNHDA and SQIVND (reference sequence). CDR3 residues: CASSMDRSTDTQYF. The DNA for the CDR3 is TGTGCCAGTAGTATGGACAGAAGCACAGATACGCAGTATTTT.

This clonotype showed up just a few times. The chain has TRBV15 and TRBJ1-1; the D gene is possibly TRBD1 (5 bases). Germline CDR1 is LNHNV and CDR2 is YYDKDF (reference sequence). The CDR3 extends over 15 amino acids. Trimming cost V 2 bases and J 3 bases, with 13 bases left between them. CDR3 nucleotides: TGTGCCACCAGCAGATTAGGGGCCTTGGACACTGAAGCTTTCTTT. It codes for CATSRLGALDTEAFF.

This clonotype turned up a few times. CDR3 in amino acids: CASSPPGVSRDTQYF. In nucleotides, the CDR3 is TGTGCCAGCAGCCCACCAGGGGTCTCAAGGGATACGCAGTATTTT. The chain combines TRBV12-3 or TRBV12-4 with TRBJ2-3, with a tentative D call TRBD1 (6 bases). The CDR3 is 15 amino acids. V shed 6 bases and J shed 6 bases, with 19 bases lying between them.

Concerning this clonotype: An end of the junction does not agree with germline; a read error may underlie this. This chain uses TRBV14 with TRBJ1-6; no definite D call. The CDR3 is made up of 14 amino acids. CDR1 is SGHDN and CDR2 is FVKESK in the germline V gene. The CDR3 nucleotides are TGTGCCAGCAGCCAACAGGTCCTTAATTCACCCCTCCAATTT. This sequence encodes CASSQQVLNSPLQF.

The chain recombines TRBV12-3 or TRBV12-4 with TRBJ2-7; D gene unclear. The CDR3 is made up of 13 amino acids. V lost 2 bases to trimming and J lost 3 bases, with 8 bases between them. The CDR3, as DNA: TGTGCCAGCAGTTTATTAGGGAACTACGAGCAGTACTTC. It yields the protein CASSLLGNYEQYF.

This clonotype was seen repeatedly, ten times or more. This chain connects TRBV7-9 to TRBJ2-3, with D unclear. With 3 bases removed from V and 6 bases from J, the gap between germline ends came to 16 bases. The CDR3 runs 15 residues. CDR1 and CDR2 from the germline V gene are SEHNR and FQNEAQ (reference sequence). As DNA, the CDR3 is TGTGCCAGCAGCTTTTCGCCATTCGGTGTTGATACGCAGTATTTT. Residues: CASSFSPFGVDTQYF.

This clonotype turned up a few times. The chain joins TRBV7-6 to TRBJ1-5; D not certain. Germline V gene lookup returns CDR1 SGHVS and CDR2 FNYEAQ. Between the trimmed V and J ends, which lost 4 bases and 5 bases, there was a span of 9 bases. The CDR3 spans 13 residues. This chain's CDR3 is CASSWLEDQPQHF. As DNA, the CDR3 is TGTGCCAGCAGCTGGCTAGAAGATCAGCCCCAGCATTTT.

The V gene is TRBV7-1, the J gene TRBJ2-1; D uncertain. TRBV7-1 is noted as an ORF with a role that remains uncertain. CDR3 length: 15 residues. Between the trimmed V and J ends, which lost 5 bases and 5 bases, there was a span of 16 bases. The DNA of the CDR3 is TGTGCCAGCAGCCTCTGGGGATCGGTTAACAATGAGCAGTTCTTC. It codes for CASSLWGSVNNEQFF.

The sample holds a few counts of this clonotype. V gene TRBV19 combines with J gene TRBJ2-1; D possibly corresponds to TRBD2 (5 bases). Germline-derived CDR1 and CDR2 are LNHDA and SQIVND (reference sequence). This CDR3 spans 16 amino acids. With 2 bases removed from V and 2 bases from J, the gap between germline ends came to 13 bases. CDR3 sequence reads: CASSISGAYPYNEQFF. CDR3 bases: TGTGCCAGTAGTATAAGCGGTGCGTATCCCTACAATGAGCAGTTCTTC.

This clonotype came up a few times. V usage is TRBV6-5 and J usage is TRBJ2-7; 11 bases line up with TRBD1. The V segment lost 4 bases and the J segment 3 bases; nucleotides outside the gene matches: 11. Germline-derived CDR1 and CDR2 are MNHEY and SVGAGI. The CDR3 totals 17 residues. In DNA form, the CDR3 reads TGTGCCAGCAGTTTGGCGGGGACAGGGGGACAGAGCTACGAGCAGTACTTC. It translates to CASSLAGTGGQSYEQYF.